A single sample gave rise to the 11 T cell receptor beta chains below, sequenced in a study of blood T cell repertoires in COVID-19. Sequenced by immunoSEQ multiplex PCR; TCRdb stores in-frame clones only, minus some. Of approximately 120,000 clones listed, approximately 89% were seen once; the top ten hold approximately 4%. Sequenced: peripheral blood. These receptors all stem from a human donor in a cohort sampled during active COVID-19.

This clone was observed a single time. The germline gene is not matched at one end of the junction; a read error may be the cause. The rearrangement joins TRBV15 to TRBJ1-2; 7 nucleotides align to TRBD1. The CDR3 loop spans 14 amino acids. Germline CDR1 reads LNHNV; CDR2 reads YYDKDF (reference sequence). Here the CDR3 reads CATSSGQVNSGYTF. Here the CDR3 DNA reads TGTGCCACCAGTTCCGGACAGGTCAACTCTGGCTACACCTTC.

The chain recombines TRBV30 with TRBJ2-7; 10 bases match TRBD2. The CDR3 runs to 17 residues. The V segment lost 0 bases and the J segment 0 bases; nucleotides outside the gene matches: 8. Per the germline V gene, CDR1 is GTSNPN and CDR2 is SVGIG (reference sequence). In nucleotides, the CDR3 is TGTGCCTGGAGTGTAATAGCGGGGGGCTTGAGCTCCTACGAGCAGTACTTC. Amino acids: CAWSVIAGGLSSYEQYF.

This chain uses TRBV6-5 with TRBJ1-1; 9 nucleotides match TRBD1. V gave up 6 bases and J gave up 10 bases; unmatched junction bases: 12. This CDR3 spans 14 amino acids. Germline CDR1 is MNHEY and CDR2 is SVGAGI. CDR3 residues: CASSTGTGMLGAFF. CDR3 coding DNA: TGTGCCAGCAGCACCGGGACAGGGATGCTCGGAGCTTTCTTT.

Written as DNA, the CDR3 is TGTGCCAGCTCACAGTCCAGGGTCAACACTGAAGCTTTCTTT. Protein sequence: CASSQSRVNTEAFF. The rearrangement joins TRBV18 to TRBJ1-1, with D possibly TRBD1 on 5 matching bases. Germline values: CDR1 KGHSH, CDR2 LQKENI. The CDR3 is 14 residues long. V was pared by 4 bases and J by 2 bases, with 11 bases between.

This clone was seen only a few times. The gene calls are TRBV7-2 and TRBJ2-7; D uncertain. V dropped 1 base and J dropped 4 bases, with 14 bases sitting between them. This CDR3 has 15 residues. From germline, CDR1 is SGHTA and CDR2 FQGNSA. CDR3 in DNA: TGTGCCAGCAGCTTAGTTCCGGTATCCGGGTACGAGCAGTACTTC. It translates to CASSLVPVSGYEQYF.

The rearrangement links TRBV5-6 to TRBJ2-1; D gene unclear. CDR1 and CDR2 from the germline V gene are SGHDT and YYEEEE. Trimming pared 5 bases from V and 6 bases from J, leaving 9 bases between. The CDR3 runs 12 residues. The CDR3 protein is CASRGLSNEQFF. CDR3 bases: TGTGCCAGCAGGGGCTTAAGCAATGAGCAGTTCTTC.

V gene TRBV19 combines with J gene TRBJ1-2, with 8 bases lining up with TRBD1. Germline-derived CDR1 and CDR2 are LNHDA and SQIVND (reference sequence). Losses at the gene ends were 6 bases for V and 4 bases for J; bases not matched to a gene: 16. The CDR3 runs to 17 residues. The CDR3 sequence is CASRQSGQGAYGYGYTF. The CDR3 coding sequence is TGTGCCAGTAGGCAATCGGGGCAGGGGGCTTATGGCTATGGCTACACCTTC.

This chain connects TRBV5-1 to TRBJ2-1; TRBD2 matches at 8 bases. The J segment lost 3 bases and the V segment lost 1 base, leaving 3 bases of the junction unmatched. Per germline, CDR1 SGHRS and CDR2 YFSETQ. The CDR3 is made up of 15 amino acids. CDR3 region: CASSLPSGGYNEQFF. The DNA for the CDR3 is TGCGCCAGCAGCTTGCCCAGCGGGGGCTACAATGAGCAGTTCTTC.

The chain has TRBV3-1 (or the pseudogene TRBV3-2) and TRBJ2-5; TRBD2 is a possible D gene (6 bases). This CDR3 spans 15 amino acids. The V end was cut by 0 bases, the J end by 2 bases, with 10 bases between. CDR1 is LGHDT, CDR2 YNNKEL, per germline (reference sequence). CDR3 DNA sequence: TGTGCCAGCAGCCAAGATAGGGCGGGGCAAGAGACCCAGTACTTC. Residues: CASSQDRAGQETQYF.

V usage is TRBV7-2 and J usage is TRBJ1-2; no definite D call. CDR3 size: 12 residues. Germline V gene sequence: CDR1 SGHTA, CDR2 FQGNSA. With 8 bases removed from V and 2 bases from J, the gap between germline ends came to 9 bases. The CDR3 region has the DNA TGTGCCAGCGTAGGAGGAAACTATGGCTACACCTTC. Translated, it gives CASVGGNYGYTF.

This clone has only one observation. V is TRBV27 and J is TRBJ2-4; D is ambiguous. Germline CDR1 MNHEY, CDR2 SMNVEV (reference sequence). This CDR3 comprises 13 residues. V was shortened by 8 bases and J by 5 bases, with 13 bases between the two germline ends. The CDR3 protein is CASEDRVENIQYF. The CDR3 region has the DNA TGTGCCAGCGAAGACCGGGTCGAAAACATTCAGTACTTC.